Presented here are 5 T cell receptor beta chains from one specimen sequenced in a study of blood T cells in healthy people across ages. Primers used in a second PCR of about 6 to 11 cycles were a sample-barcoded 5' primer and a J-beta primer mix. One entry per CDR3 protein results from TCRdb running MiXCR on the 5' RACE reads. Among about 1 million distinct CDR3 sequences listed, roughly 45% were seen once. The specimen sequenced was blood. Source of these receptors: a woman aged 55 to 70 in good health.

This chain uses TRBV6-5 with TRBJ2-7; D not certain. Germline lookup yields CDR1 MNHEY and CDR2 SVGAGI. The CDR3 is made up of 14 amino acids. V lost 2 bases and J lost 0, with 8 bases in between. CDR3 bases: TGTGCCAGCAGTTACCAGGTGAACTCCTACGAGCAGTACTTC. This codes for CASSYQVNSYEQYF.

Concerning this clonotype: A much bigger clone sits one base away, suggesting this may be a read error. The chain links TRBV6-2 or TRBV6-3 to TRBJ2-1, with D unclear. V was clipped by 3 bases and J by 5 bases, with 8 bases between them. In germline, CDR1 is MNHEY, CDR2 SVGEGT. CDR3 length: 13 amino acids. CDR3 sequence: CASSYDPHNEQFF. The CDR3, as DNA: TGTGCCAGCAGTTATGACCCCCACAATGAGCAGTTCTTC.

This chain connects TRBV18 to TRBJ2-1, with D unclear. This CDR3 is built from 15 residues. V was trimmed by 0 bases and J by 4 bases, leaving 10 bases between them. Per the germline V gene, CDR1 is KGHSH and CDR2 is LQKENI. The CDR3 is CASSPPVLGYNEQFF. CDR3 in DNA: TGTGCCAGCTCACCACCGGTGCTCGGTTACAATGAGCAGTTCTTC.

This clonotype came up a few times. The rearrangement joins TRBV29-1 to TRBJ2-3, with no clear D. Germline lookup yields CDR1 SQVTM and CDR2 ANQGSEA. V lost 4 bases, J lost 2 bases, and 16 bases lay in between. The CDR3 spans 15 residues. The CDR3 DNA is TGCAGCGTTGTCCCCCGGTCTAGGGCCACAGATACGCAGTATTTT. Protein sequence: CSVVPRSRATDTQYF.

This chain connects TRBV20-1 to TRBJ2-5; TRBD2 matches at 8 bases. After removal of 1 base from V and 1 base from J, the junction contained 2 bases not matched to a gene. This CDR3 has 14 amino acids. Per germline, CDR1 DFQATT and CDR2 SNEGSKA (reference sequence). The CDR3: CSARGTSSQETQYF. CDR3 in DNA: TGCAGTGCTAGAGGGACTAGCAGCCAAGAGACCCAGTACTTC.